A single sample is the source of the 20 T cell receptor beta chains below, sequenced in a study of tumor and adjacent non-tumor tissue in lung cancer. This sample's RNA came from whole unsorted tissue. TCRbeta libraries were built with three rounds of nested PCR, modified from ARM-PCR. TCRdb re-called the multiplex PCR reads through MiXCR, storing one row per CDR3 protein. The sample holds 220,000 or so distinct CDR3 sequences, about two thirds seen once. Sequencing input: lung tumor tissue. Receptors originate from a man aged 60-69 years with non-small cell lung cancer.

Remarks on this clonotype: Since a much larger clone is just one base distant, this may be a read error. The CDR3 ends on some other residue instead of the conserved phenylalanine or tryptophan, so this is likely a read error. This rearrangement joins TRBV6-5 to TRBJ1-1; TRBD1 aligns across 7 bases. This CDR3 is 14 amino acids long. Germline values: CDR1 MNHEY, CDR2 SVGAGI. Germline trimming cut 2 bases from V and 10 bases from J; bases unmatched to any gene: 10. CDR3 amino acids: CASSYRTGTEGAFS. The DNA for the CDR3 is TGTGCCAGCAGTTACCGAACCGGGACAGAGGGAGCTTTCTCT.

A note on this clonotype: One end of the junction fails to match germline, which may point to a read error. CDR3 residues: CASRGQLNTGQLFF. The CDR3 DNA follows: TGTGCCAGCAGAGGACAGCTGAACACCGGGCAGCTGTTTTTT. The chain is built from TRBV5-4 and TRBJ2-2, with TRBD1 as a possible D gene (6 bases). Germline CDR1 is SGHNT and CDR2 is YYREEE (reference sequence). The CDR3 is made up of 14 amino acids. Full variable domain (missing parts from reference TRBV5-4 and TRBJ2-2): ETGVTQSPTHLIKTRGQQVTLRCSSQSGHNTVSWYQQALGQGPQFIFQYYREEENGRGNFPPRFSGLQFPNYSSELNVNALELDDSALYLCASRGQLNTGQLFFGEGSRLTVL.

For this clonotype: The junction shows a germline mismatch at one end, possibly a read error. The rearrangement links TRBV12-3 or TRBV12-4 to TRBJ1-1, with D unresolved. The CDR3 consists of 14 residues. DNA of the CDR3: TGTGTCAGCAGTTTCGGCCACCAGAACACTGAAGCTTTCTTT. Translating gives CVSSFGHQNTEAFF.

Concerning this clonotype: The CDR3 does not end in the conserved phenylalanine or tryptophan, so this is likely a read error. CDR3 sequence reads: CASRSLGGRAFGYTL. In DNA form, the CDR3 reads TGTGCCAGCCGCTCCCTTGGGGGCAGAGCCTTCGGCTACACCTTA. The rearrangement joins TRBV11-2 to TRBJ1-2; D is possibly TRBD1 (6 bases). The CDR3 length is 15 residues. V dropped 8 bases and J dropped 8 bases, with 24 bases sitting between them. Germline V gene lookup returns CDR1 SGHAT and CDR2 FQNNGV.

The chain links TRBV5-4 to TRBJ2-1, with 8 positions matching TRBD2. This CDR3 is built from 15 residues. Trimming cost V 6 bases and J 6 bases; bases outside gene matches: 11. Germline V lookup: CDR1 SGHNT, CDR2 YYREEE (reference sequence). The CDR3 region has the DNA TGTGCCAGCATTGCGGGGACTAGTAGGCGCAATGAGCAGTTCTTC. It specifies CASIAGTSRRNEQFF.

A note on this clonotype: The junction does not match germline at one end; this may be a read error. The chain has TRBV7-9 and TRBJ2-3; 9 bases line up with TRBD2. The CDR3 runs 16 residues. The V gene's germline CDR1 is SEHNR and CDR2 FQNEAQ (reference sequence). The CDR3 spells CASRSSLAGRTDTQYF. CDR3 in DNA: TGTGCGAGCAGATCTTCCCTAGCGGGACGCACAGATACGCAGTATTTT. The whole variable domain, remainder taken from reference TRBV7-9 and TRBJ2-3, is DTGVSQNPRHKITKRGQNVTFRCDPISEHNRLYWYRQTLGQGPEFLTYFQNEAQLEKSRLLSDRFSAERPKGSFSTLEIQRTEQGDSAMYLCASRSSLAGRTDTQYFGPGTRLTVL.

Worth noting for this clonotype: Given a much more abundant clone one base away, this may be a read error. V usage is TRBV10-2 and J usage is TRBJ2-7, with D possibly being TRBD1 (5 bases). V gave up 4 bases and J gave up 4 bases, with 8 bases separating them. Germline V gene data show CDR1 as WSHSY and CDR2 as SAAADI. The CDR3 runs 12 residues. CDR3 region: CASSGAGYEQYF. CDR3 sequence (DNA): TGCGCCAGCAGTGGGGCAGGGTACGAGCAGTACTTC.

The genes are TRBV29-1 and TRBJ1-1; no definite D call. In germline, CDR1 is SQVTM, CDR2 ANQGSEA. The V gene lost 6 bases and the J gene lost 1 base, with 18 bases spanning the gap. The CDR3 has 15 residues. CDR3 sequence (DNA): TGCAGCGTAAAAAAGGCAAGTAAAAGGAACACTGAAGCTTTCTTT. This sequence encodes CSVKKASKRNTEAFF.

As concerns this clonotype: Compared with germline, one end of the junction differs, possibly owing to a read error. The chain couples TRBV11-3 to TRBJ1-2, with 9 bases that match TRBD1. The germline V gene has CDR1 SGHNT and CDR2 YENEEA. This CDR3 has 13 residues. CDR3 sequence: CGSTKRQGGGYTF. The CDR3 DNA is TGTGGCAGCACCAAGCGACAGGGGGGAGGCTACACCTTC.

The rearrangement uses TRBV20-1 and TRBJ1-4, with a tentative D call TRBD1 (6 bases). Germline CDR1 and CDR2: DFQATT and SNEGSKA (reference sequence). This CDR3 comprises 16 residues. The CDR3 is CCVRDLRQASDEKLFF. DNA of the CDR3: TGCTGTGTTAGAGACCTAAGACAGGCGTCGGATGAAAAACTGTTTTTT.

The chain combines TRBV6-5 with TRBJ1-3; 7 bases match TRBD1. The ends lost 2 bases at V and 8 bases at J; junction bases unmatched: 12. CDR3 length: 16 residues. Germline loops: CDR1 MNHEY, CDR2 SVGAGI. In nucleotides, the CDR3 is TGTGCCAGCAGTTACACATCAGACAGGGCCTGGGACACCATATATTTT. Amino acid sequence: CASSYTSDRAWDTIYF.

Note on this clonotype: A junction boundary mismatches the germline segment, possibly from a read error. V usage is TRBV6-6 and J usage is TRBJ2-5; D is possibly TRBD1 (5 bases). Germline V gives CDR1 MNHNY, CDR2 SVGAGI (reference sequence). CDR3 length: 13 amino acids. The DNA of the CDR3 is TGTGCCAGCAGTGGGGCCAGGGCCGAGACCCACTACTTC. Translated: CASSGARAETHYF.

Points on this clonotype: The conserved phenylalanine or tryptophan normally closing the CDR3 is absent here, so this likely arose from a read error. The DNA is left out, because the CDR3 cannot be placed on it with certainty; the CDR3 is given as TCRdb lists it. The rearrangement joins TRBV11-1 to TRBJ2-1. Germline CDR1 reads SGHAT; CDR2 reads FQDESV (reference sequence). 11 amino acids form the CDR3, both terminal residues included. CDR3 sequence reads: CASSLYTEQFA.

Comments on this clonotype: Possible read error: a much larger clone is one base away. CDR3 loop: CSSSKRDRDETQYF. The CDR3 DNA reads as TGTTCCAGCAGTAAACGGGACAGGGACGAGACCCAGTACTTC. The chain couples TRBV6-1 to TRBJ2-5, with TRBD1 matching over 9 bases. Germline loops: CDR1 MNHNS, CDR2 SASEGT. This CDR3 region has 14 residues.

Regarding this clonotype: A read error is possible here, since a much larger clone lies one base away. This chain connects TRBV6-2 or TRBV6-3 to TRBJ2-5; D is unclear. This CDR3 spans 12 amino acids. With 6 bases removed from V and 2 bases from J, the gap between germline ends came to 7 bases. CDR1 MNHEY and CDR2 SVGEGT come from the germline V gene. The CDR3 loop is CASRPMQETQYF. The CDR3 coding sequence is TGTGCCAGCAGGCCAATGCAAGAGACCCAGTACTTC.

A note on this clonotype: Possible read error: a much larger clone is one base away. The chain has TRBV29-1 and TRBJ2-7, with 8 bases that match TRBD2. Looked up from germline, CDR1 is SQVTM and CDR2 is ANQGSEA. The CDR3 consists of 14 residues. Trimming removed 8 bases from V and 5 bases from J; junction bases left unmatched: 14. CDR3 in DNA: TGCAGCATTCCGGGACTAGTGGACGAAGACGAGCAGTACTTC. This gives the protein CSIPGLVDEDEQYF.

At least ten counts were recorded for this clonotype. The germline gene is not matched at one end of the junction; a read error may be the cause. This chain links TRBV7-9 with TRBJ1-1; TRBD1 matches at 11 bases. This CDR3 contains 12 residues. The germline CDR1 and CDR2 sequences are SEHNR and FQNEAQ (reference sequence). The CDR3 sequence: CASSLRTGGILF. The CDR3 DNA is TGTGCCAGCAGCTTAAGGACAGGGGGCATTCTATTT. The full variable domain, rest sourced from reference TRBV7-9 and TRBJ1-1, is DTGVSQNPRHKITKRGQNVTFRCDPISEHNRLYWYRQTLGQGPEFLTYFQNEAQLEKSRLLSDRFSAERPKGSFSTLEIQRTEQGDSAMYLCASSLRTGGILFGQGTRLTVV.

The CDR3 sequence is CASQGEETQYF. In DNA form, the CDR3 reads TGTGCCAGTCAGGGGGAAGAGACCCAGTACTTC. The chain carries TRBV11-2 and TRBJ2-5; TRBD1 aligns across 7 bases. V gave up 9 bases and J gave up 3 bases; unmatched junction bases: 1. The V gene's germline CDR1 is SGHAT and CDR2 FQNNGV. The CDR3 is made up of 11 amino acids.

Only a few counts were recorded for this clonotype. V is TRBV4-2 and J is TRBJ2-3; TRBD1 matches at 10 bases. In germline, CDR1 is LGHNA, CDR2 YNFKEQ. CDR3 size: 17 residues. V shed 4 bases, J shed 3 bases, and the junction held 10 bases outside the gene matches. CDR3 loop: CASSPQSGQGSTDTQYF. In DNA, the CDR3 is TGTGCCAGCAGCCCACAATCGGGACAGGGGTCTACAGATACGCAGTATTTT.

The gene calls are TRBV6-2 or TRBV6-3 and TRBJ1-1; D remains unclear. V lost 6 bases, J lost 4 bases, and 12 bases lay in between. Germline CDR1 reads MNHEY; CDR2 reads SVGEGT. This CDR3 is 13 amino acids long. The CDR3 DNA reads as TGTGCCAGCAGCTCCCACGAGGGCACTGAAGCTTTCTTT. Protein: CASSSHEGTEAFF.